Each of the 5 T cell receptor beta chains below was sequenced from the same sample in a study of T-cell reconstitution after alpha-beta-depleted transplantation in children. This sample's TCRbeta library carried unique molecular identifier barcodes. TCRdb reanalysed the PCR reads using MiXCR and keeps one entry per CDR3 protein. The sample has fewer than 550,000 distinct CDR3 sequences, over 9.5% seen once; the top ten hold around 2%. The sample was PBMCs, taken before TCRalphabeta/CD19-depleted stem cell transplant. The receptor set was obtained from a child aged 2-15 years with inherited bone marrow failure, due to receive a stem cell transplant.

This clonotype has a count of ten or more. This chain connects TRBV20-1 to TRBJ1-1; D gene unclear. Germline CDR1 and CDR2: DFQATT and SNEGSKA (reference sequence). V was pared by 0 bases and J by 1 base, with 9 bases between. This CDR3 is built from 14 residues. The DNA for the CDR3 is TGCAGTGCTAGAGATTGGCAGGAGAACACTGAAGCTTTCTTT. This encodes CSARDWQENTEAFF.

This clonotype was seen many times. V and J are TRBV19 and TRBJ1-1, with D uncertain. V dropped 3 bases and J dropped 3 bases, with 11 bases sitting between them. Looked up from germline, CDR1 is LNHDA and CDR2 is SQIVND (reference sequence). There are 14 residues in the CDR3. The CDR3 here is CASSMGKGYTEAFF. The CDR3 DNA follows: TGTGCCAGTAGTATGGGGAAGGGTTACACTGAAGCTTTCTTT.

Only a few counts were recorded for this clonotype. The genes are TRBV30 and TRBJ2-7; a weak D match, TRBD2 (5 bases). The germline gives CDR1 GTSNPN, CDR2 SVGIG (reference sequence). V shed 2 bases and J shed 6 bases, with 14 bases lying between them. CDR3 length: 13 residues. The CDR3 nucleotides are TGTGCCTGGAGTTACGAGCTAGCCGGCGAGCAGTACTTC. This gives the protein CAWSYELAGEQYF.

The table lists this clonotype with many counts. The V call is TRBV11-2, the J call TRBJ2-1; TRBD2 matches 9 bases. The V segment lost 1 base and the J segment 8 bases; nucleotides outside the gene matches: 9. From germline, CDR1 is SGHAT and CDR2 FQNNGV. This CDR3 comprises 16 residues. Here the CDR3 DNA reads TGTGCCAGCAGCTTAGTTGCGGGAGGGCTTCTCGATGAGCAGTTCTTC. This translates into CASSLVAGGLLDEQFF.

Ten or more counts support this clonotype. The chain couples TRBV7-2 to TRBJ2-3; 10 nucleotides agree with TRBD2. Germline values: CDR1 SGHTA, CDR2 FQGNSA. The length of the CDR3 is 17 residues. V lost 5 bases, J lost 1 base, and 9 bases stayed unmatched. The CDR3 is CASSPIRLAGGTDTQYF. The CDR3 DNA sequence: TGTGCCAGCAGCCCTATCCGGCTAGCGGGAGGCACAGATACGCAGTATTTT.